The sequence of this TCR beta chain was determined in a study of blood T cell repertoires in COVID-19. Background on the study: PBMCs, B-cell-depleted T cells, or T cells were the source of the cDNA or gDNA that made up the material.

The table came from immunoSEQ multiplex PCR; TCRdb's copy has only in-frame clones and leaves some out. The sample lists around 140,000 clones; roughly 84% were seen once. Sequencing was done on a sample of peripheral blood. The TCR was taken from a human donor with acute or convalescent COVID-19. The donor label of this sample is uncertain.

The chain's CDR3 is CASSLFYRIPETQYF. The CDR3 bases are TGTGCCAGCAGCTTGTTCTACCGAATTCCAGAGACCCAGTACTTC. This rearrangement joins TRBV5-6 to TRBJ2-5; D gene uncertain. The CDR3 runs to 15 residues. CDR1 and CDR2 from the germline V gene are SGHDT and YYEEEE. Trimming cost V 1 base and J 4 bases, with 14 bases left between them.